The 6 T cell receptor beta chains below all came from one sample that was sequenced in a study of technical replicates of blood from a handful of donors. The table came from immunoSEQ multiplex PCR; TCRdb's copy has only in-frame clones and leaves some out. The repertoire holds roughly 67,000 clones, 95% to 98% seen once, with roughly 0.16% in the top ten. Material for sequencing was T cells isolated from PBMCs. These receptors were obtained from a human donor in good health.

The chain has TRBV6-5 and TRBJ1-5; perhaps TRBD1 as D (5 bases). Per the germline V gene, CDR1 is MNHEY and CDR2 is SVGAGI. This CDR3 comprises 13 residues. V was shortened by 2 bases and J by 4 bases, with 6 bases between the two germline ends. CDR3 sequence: CASSYKGNQPQHF. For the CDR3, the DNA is TGTGCCAGCAGTTACAAGGGGAATCAGCCCCAGCATTTT.

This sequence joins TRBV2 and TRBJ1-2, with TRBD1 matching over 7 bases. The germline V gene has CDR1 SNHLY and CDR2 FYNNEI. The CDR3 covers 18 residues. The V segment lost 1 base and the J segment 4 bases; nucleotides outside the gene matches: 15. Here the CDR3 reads CASSEGRDSWGVGYGYTF. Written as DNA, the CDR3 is TGTGCCAGCAGTGAAGGCCGGGACAGCTGGGGCGTTGGCTATGGCTACACCTTC.

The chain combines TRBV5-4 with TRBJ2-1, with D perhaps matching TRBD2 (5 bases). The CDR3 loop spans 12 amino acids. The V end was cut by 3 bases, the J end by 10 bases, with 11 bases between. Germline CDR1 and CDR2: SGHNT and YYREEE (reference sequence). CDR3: CASSSPQREQFF. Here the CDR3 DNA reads TGTGCCAGCAGCTCACCGCAGCGGGAGCAGTTCTTC.

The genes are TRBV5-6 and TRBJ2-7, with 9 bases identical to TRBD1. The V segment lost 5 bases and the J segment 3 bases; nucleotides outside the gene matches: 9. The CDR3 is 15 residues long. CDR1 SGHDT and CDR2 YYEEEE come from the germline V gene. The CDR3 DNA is TGTGCCAGCAGAGCGACGGGACAGGGTATCTACGAGCAGTACTTC. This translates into CASRATGQGIYEQYF.

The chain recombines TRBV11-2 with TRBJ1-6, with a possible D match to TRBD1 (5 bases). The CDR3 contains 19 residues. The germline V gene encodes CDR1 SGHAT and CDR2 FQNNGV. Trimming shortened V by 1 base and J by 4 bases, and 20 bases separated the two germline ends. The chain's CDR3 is CASSLATRDVGGYNSPLHF. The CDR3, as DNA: TGTGCCAGCAGCTTAGCCACAAGGGACGTGGGGGGATATAATTCACCCCTCCACTTT.

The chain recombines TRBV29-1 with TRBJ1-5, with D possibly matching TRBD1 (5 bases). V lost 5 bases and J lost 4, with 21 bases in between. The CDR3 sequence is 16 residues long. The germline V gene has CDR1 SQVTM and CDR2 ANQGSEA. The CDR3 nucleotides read TGCAGCGTTCTCTTTTCAGGGATAATGTTGAATCAGCCCCAGCATTTT. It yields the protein CSVLFSGIMLNQPQHF. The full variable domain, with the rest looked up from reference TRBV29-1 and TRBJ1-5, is SAVISQKPSRDICQRGTSLTIQCQVDSQVTMMFWYRQQPGQSLTLIATANQGSEATYESGFVIDKFPISRPNLTFSTLTVSNMSPEDSSIYLCSVLFSGIMLNQPQHFGDGTRLSIL.